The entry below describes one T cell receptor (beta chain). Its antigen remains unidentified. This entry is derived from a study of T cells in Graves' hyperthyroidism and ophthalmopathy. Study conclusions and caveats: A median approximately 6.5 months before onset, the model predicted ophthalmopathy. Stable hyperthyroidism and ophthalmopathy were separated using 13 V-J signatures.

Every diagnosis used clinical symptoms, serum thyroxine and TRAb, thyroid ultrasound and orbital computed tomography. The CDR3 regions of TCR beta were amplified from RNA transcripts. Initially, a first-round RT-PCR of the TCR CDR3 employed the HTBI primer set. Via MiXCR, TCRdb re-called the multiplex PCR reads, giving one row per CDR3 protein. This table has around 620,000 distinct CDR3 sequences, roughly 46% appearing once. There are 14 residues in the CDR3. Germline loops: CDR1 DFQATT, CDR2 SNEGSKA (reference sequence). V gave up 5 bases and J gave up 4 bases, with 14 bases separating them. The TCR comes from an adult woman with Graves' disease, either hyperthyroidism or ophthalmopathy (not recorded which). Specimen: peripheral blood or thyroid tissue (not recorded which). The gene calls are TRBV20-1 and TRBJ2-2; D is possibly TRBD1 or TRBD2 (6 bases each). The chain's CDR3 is CSAGVGGGTGELFF. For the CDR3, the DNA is TGCAGTGCTGGAGTAGGAGGGGGCACCGGGGAGCTGTTTTTT.